Shown below are 20 T cell receptor beta chains from a single sample sequenced in a study of blood T cell repertoires in COVID-19. The protocol was immunoSEQ multiplex PCR, while the TCRdb copy is restricted to in-frame clones and leaves out a portion. The sample holds about 210,000 clones, about 91% seen once. Sequenced input: peripheral blood. These TCRs come from a man aged 25-45 years with acute or convalescent COVID-19.

The chain couples TRBV18 to TRBJ1-1; 7 positions agree with TRBD1. Germline V gene lookup returns CDR1 KGHSH and CDR2 LQKENI. Germline trimming cut 3 bases from V and 0 bases from J; bases unmatched to any gene: 1. The CDR3 sequence is 14 residues long. CDR3 nucleotides: TGTGCCAGCTCACCGGACAGGCTGAACACTGAAGCTTTCTTT. This encodes CASSPDRLNTEAFF. The entire variable domain, with the rest obtained from reference TRBV18 and TRBJ1-1, is as follows: NAGVMQNPRHLVRRRGQEARLRCSPMKGHSHVYWYRQLPEEGLKFMVYLQKENIIDESGMPKERFSAEFPKEGPSILRIQQVVRGDSAAYFCASSPDRLNTEAFFGQGTRLTVV.

This clone was counted once. The J gene is TRBJ2-5, the V gene TRBV4-1, with 12 bases fitting TRBD2. There are 16 residues in the CDR3. J lost 5 bases, V lost 3 bases, and 7 bases had no gene match. Germline V CDR1 and CDR2: MGHRA, YSYEKL. The CDR3 sequence: CASSQVGLAGRETQYF. DNA of the CDR3: TGCGCCAGCAGCCAGGTTGGACTAGCGGGAAGGGAGACCCAGTACTTC.

The chain recombines TRBV28 with TRBJ2-7, with D tentatively TRBD2 (6 bases). Trimming cost V 3 bases and J 1 base, with 16 bases left between them. Germline lookup yields CDR1 MDHEN and CDR2 SYDVKM. The length of the CDR3 is 16 residues. Written as DNA, the CDR3 is TGTGCCAGCAGTTTCGGGTATTGGGGGACTTCCTACGAGCAGTACTTC. Translating gives CASSFGYWGTSYEQYF.

The chain carries TRBV6-5 and TRBJ2-2, with D unclear. V was clipped by 0 bases and J by 7 bases, with 9 bases between them. Germline values: CDR1 MNHEY, CDR2 SVGAGI. The CDR3 extends over 14 amino acids. The CDR3 loop reads CASSYSYQFGELFF. CDR3 DNA sequence: TGTGCCAGCAGTTACTCGTACCAGTTCGGGGAGCTGTTTTTT.

The genes are TRBV7-3 and TRBJ2-3; 12 nucleotides align to TRBD2. The CDR3 length is 16 residues. Germline trimming cut 3 bases from V and 4 bases from J; bases unmatched to any gene: 5. Germline V CDR1 and CDR2: SGHTA, FQGTGA. CDR3 DNA: TGTGCCAGCAGCTTGTCTAGCGGGAGGGGAGCAGATACGCAGTATTTT. It yields the protein CASSLSSGRGADTQYF. The whole variable domain, filled in from reference TRBV7-3 and TRBJ2-3, reads GAGVSQTPSNKVTEKGKYVELRCDPISGHTALYWYRQSLGQGPEFLIYFQGTGAADDSGLPNDRFFAVRPEGSVSTLKIQRTERGDSAVYLCASSLSSGRGADTQYFGPGTRLTVL.

V is TRBV18 and J is TRBJ1-1; weak D call: TRBD1 (6 bases). V dropped 3 bases and J dropped 11 bases, with 13 bases sitting between them. CDR3 length: 12 residues. Germline V CDR1 and CDR2: KGHSH, LQKENI. The CDR3 DNA reads as TGTGCCAGCTCACCCGTCGGGGGGCTGGCTTTCTTT. As protein: CASSPVGGLAFF.

The chain uses TRBV11-3 and TRBJ2-2; D unresolved. The ends were cut back, 0 bases at V and 4 bases at J, with 12 bases in the middle. Per germline, CDR1 SGHNT and CDR2 YENEEA. CDR3 length: 16 residues. CDR3 nucleotides: TGTGCCAGCAGCTTAGACGGCGGAAAGAGCACCGGGGAGCTGTTTTTT. Protein sequence: CASSLDGGKSTGELFF.

The sample holds a few counts of this clone. The chain uses TRBV6-5 and TRBJ1-6, with 7 bases matching TRBD1. The CDR3 covers 15 residues. In germline, CDR1 is MNHEY, CDR2 SVGAGI. The trim removed 6 bases at V and 3 bases at J, leaving 5 bases unmatched. The CDR3 DNA sequence: TGTGCCAGCAGACTGGGACAGAACTATAATTCACCCCTCCACTTT. Protein sequence: CASRLGQNYNSPLHF.

This chain connects TRBV28 to TRBJ1-6, with 9 bases identical to TRBD1. J was trimmed by 17 bases and V by 7 bases; bases with no gene match: 21. Per the germline V gene, CDR1 is MDHEN and CDR2 is SYDVKM. The CDR3 contains 16 residues. CDR3 in amino acids: CASNSPGRTGAQGIHF. CDR3 sequence (DNA): TGTGCCAGCAACAGTCCCGGCCGGACAGGGGCCCAAGGGATCCACTTT. Full variable domain (outside the CDR3, taken from reference TRBV28 and TRBJ1-6): DVKVTQSSRYLVKRTGEKVFLECVQDMDHENMFWYRQDPGLGLRLIYFSYDVKMKEKGDIPEGYSVSREKKERFSLILESASTNQTSMYLCASNSPGRTGAQGIHFGNGTRLTVT.

This chain links TRBV5-4 with TRBJ1-6, with 8 bases that match TRBD1. V was pared by 1 base and J by 10 bases, with 10 bases of the junction left unmatched. CDR3 size: 16 residues. From germline, CDR1 is SGHNT and CDR2 YYREEE (reference sequence). The CDR3 sequence: CASSLSQGALGSPLHF. Written as DNA, the CDR3 is TGTGCCAGCAGCTTGTCCCAGGGGGCTCTTGGGTCACCCCTCCACTTT. Together with reference TRBV5-4 and TRBJ1-6, the CDR3 gives the full variable domain: ETGVTQSPTHLIKTRGQQVTLRCSSQSGHNTVSWYQQALGQGPQFIFQYYREEENGRGNFPPRFSGLQFPNYSSELNVNALELDDSALYLCASSLSQGALGSPLHFGNGTRLTVT.

The chain combines TRBV5-4 with TRBJ1-1; TRBD1 matches 7 bases. Germline V lookup: CDR1 SGHNT, CDR2 YYREEE (reference sequence). The J segment lost 3 bases and the V segment lost 6 bases, leaving 17 bases of the junction unmatched. This CDR3 is built from 17 residues. CDR3 sequence: CASTGTVREGVHTEAFF. The CDR3 coding sequence is TGTGCCAGCACCGGGACAGTCCGGGAGGGGGTTCACACTGAAGCTTTCTTT. The full variable domain, its missing parts supplied by reference TRBV5-4 and TRBJ1-1, is ETGVTQSPTHLIKTRGQQVTLRCSSQSGHNTVSWYQQALGQGPQFIFQYYREEENGRGNFPPRFSGLQFPNYSSELNVNALELDDSALYLCASTGTVREGVHTEAFFGQGTRLTVV.

V usage is TRBV5-1 and J usage is TRBJ1-5; 9 bases are shared with TRBD1. The CDR3 loop spans 15 amino acids. V lost 4 bases, J lost 4 bases, and 6 bases stayed unmatched. From germline, CDR1 is SGHRS and CDR2 YFSETQ. In nucleotides, the CDR3 is TGCGCCAGCAGCATCGGGACAGGGCTAAATCAGCCCCAGCATTTT. Its protein is CASSIGTGLNQPQHF.

This chain connects TRBV27 to TRBJ1-4; D is unresolved. The CDR3 sequence is 12 residues long. Germline V lookup: CDR1 MNHEY, CDR2 SMNVEV (reference sequence). Deletions cut 7 bases from V and 8 bases from J, with 11 bases between. CDR3 DNA: TGTGCCAGCAAGTCCGAGGGCGAAAAACTGTTTTTT. Its translation is CASKSEGEKLFF.

V gene TRBV5-1 combines with J gene TRBJ2-2, with 8 bases aligning to TRBD1. V trimming: 5 bases; J trimming: 7 bases; junction bases outside the gene matches: 10. This CDR3 region has 15 residues. Germline CDR1 is SGHRS and CDR2 is YFSETQ. The CDR3 bases are TGCGCCAGCAGTTCCGGACAGGGAAGTGTCGGGGAGCTGTTTTTT. Protein product: CASSSGQGSVGELFF.

The chain couples TRBV5-1 to TRBJ1-1, with a possible D match to TRBD1 (6 bases). The CDR3 runs 15 residues. V was trimmed by 2 bases and J by 0 bases, leaving 11 bases between them. CDR1 and CDR2 (germline): SGHRS, YFSETQ. In DNA form, the CDR3 reads TGCGCCAGCAGCTTTGTGGCAGGGGTGAACACTGAAGCTTTCTTT. Amino acids: CASSFVAGVNTEAFF.

This rearrangement joins TRBV18 to TRBJ2-7; possibly TRBD1 for D (6 bases). This CDR3 has 14 residues. The V gene's germline CDR1 is KGHSH and CDR2 LQKENI. The V end was cut by 2 bases, the J end by 3 bases, with 11 bases between. The DNA for the CDR3 is TGTGCCAGCTCACCAGCCCCCAGGGGCTACGAGCAGTACTTC. Residues: CASSPAPRGYEQYF. Full variable domain (outside the CDR3, taken from reference TRBV18 and TRBJ2-7): NAGVMQNPRHLVRRRGQEARLRCSPMKGHSHVYWYRQLPEEGLKFMVYLQKENIIDESGMPKERFSAEFPKEGPSILRIQQVVRGDSAAYFCASSPAPRGYEQYFGPGTRLTVT.

The chain uses TRBV28 and TRBJ1-2; 8 nucleotides line up with TRBD1. V lost 7 bases and J lost 3; bases outside the gene matches: 10. Germline CDR1 reads MDHEN; CDR2 reads SYDVKM. The CDR3 covers 15 residues. CDR3 sequence (DNA): TGTGCCAGCACTCCCCAGGGGGCAGGGGACTATGGCTACACCTTC. This codes for CASTPQGAGDYGYTF.

V usage is TRBV2 and J usage is TRBJ2-5; no firm D call. Germline assignment: CDR1 SNHLY and CDR2 FYNNEI. The CDR3 length is 15 residues. Trimming removed 3 bases at V and 1 base at J, with 12 bases between. CDR3: CASSEVGASQETQYF. CDR3 DNA: TGTGCCAGCAGTGAGGTCGGAGCGTCCCAAGAGACCCAGTACTTC.

This clone was observed once. The chain joins TRBV6-1 to TRBJ2-3; 13 nucleotides agree with TRBD2. In germline, CDR1 is MNHNS, CDR2 SASEGT. Trimming at V came to 2 bases and at J to 7 bases, leaving 12 bases not matched to a gene. This CDR3 is 18 amino acids long. The CDR3 DNA is TGTGCCAGCAGTGAATTTGCCCCGACTAGCGGGAGGTGGAATACGCAGTATTTT. It codes for CASSEFAPTSGRWNTQYF.

The chain uses TRBV2 and TRBJ1-5; 7 nucleotides agree with TRBD1. Germline lookup yields CDR1 SNHLY and CDR2 FYNNEI. The CDR3 contains 20 residues. V lost 5 bases, J lost 1 base, and 20 bases stayed unmatched. CDR3 coding DNA: TGTGCCAGCAGTCCTCGAAGGGGGCCCTCCGGAAGTTTAAGCAATCAGCCCCAGCATTTT. Protein product: CASSPRRGPSGSLSNQPQHF.